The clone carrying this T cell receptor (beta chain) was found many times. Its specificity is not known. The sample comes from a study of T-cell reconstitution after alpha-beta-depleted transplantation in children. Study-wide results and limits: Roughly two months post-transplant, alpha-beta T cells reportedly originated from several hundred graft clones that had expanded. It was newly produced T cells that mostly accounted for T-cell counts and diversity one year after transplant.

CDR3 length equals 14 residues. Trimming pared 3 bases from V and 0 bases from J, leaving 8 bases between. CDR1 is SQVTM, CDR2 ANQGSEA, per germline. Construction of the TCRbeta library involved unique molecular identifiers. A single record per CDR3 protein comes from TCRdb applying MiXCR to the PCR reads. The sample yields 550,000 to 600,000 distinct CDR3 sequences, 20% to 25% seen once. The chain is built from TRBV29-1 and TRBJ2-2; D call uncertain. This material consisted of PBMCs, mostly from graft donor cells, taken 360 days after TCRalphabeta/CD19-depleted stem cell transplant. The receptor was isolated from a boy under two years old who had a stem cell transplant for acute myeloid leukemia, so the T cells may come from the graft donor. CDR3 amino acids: CSVEPDTNTGELFF. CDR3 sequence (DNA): TGCAGCGTTGAGCCCGACACGAACACCGGGGAGCTGTTTTTT.